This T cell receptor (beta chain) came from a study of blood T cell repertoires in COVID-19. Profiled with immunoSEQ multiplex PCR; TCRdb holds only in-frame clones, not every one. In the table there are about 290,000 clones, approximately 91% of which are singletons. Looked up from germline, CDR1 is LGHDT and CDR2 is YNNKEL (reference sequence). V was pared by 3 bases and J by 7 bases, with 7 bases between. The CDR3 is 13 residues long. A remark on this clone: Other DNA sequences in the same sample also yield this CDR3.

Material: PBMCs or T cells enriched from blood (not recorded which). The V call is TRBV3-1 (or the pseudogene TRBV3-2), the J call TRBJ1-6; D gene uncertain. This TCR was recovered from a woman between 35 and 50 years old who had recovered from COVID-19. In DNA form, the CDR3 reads TGTGCCAGCAGCCAGGGAGGAAATTCACCCCTCCACTTT. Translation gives CASSQGGNSPLHF.